This T cell receptor (beta chain) was captured by sequencing in a study of blood T cell repertoires in COVID-19. The data were produced by immunoSEQ multiplex PCR, yet TCRdb's version contains in-frame clones alone and is incomplete. The sample lists under 200,000 clones; less than 90% were seen once. Germline assignment: CDR1 LGHNA and CDR2 YSLEER. V lost 0 bases, J lost 4 bases, and 12 bases lay in between. This CDR3 has 15 residues. This sequence originates from a woman aged 65 to 85 with acute or convalescent COVID-19. Material: peripheral blood. V gene TRBV4-3 combines with J gene TRBJ1-2; D ambiguous. The chain's CDR3 is CASSQDRRAFYGYTF. CDR3 bases: TGCGCCAGCAGCCAAGATCGAAGAGCTTTCTATGGCTACACCTTC.